Reported below is one TCR beta chain. The sample comes from a study of shared clonotypes between healthy human individuals. The assay was immunoSEQ multiplex PCR, and TCRdb's table has in-frame clones only and misses some. The table includes 2 million to 2.5 million clones, approximately 95% detected once. Between the trimmed V and J ends, which lost 2 bases and 1 base, there was a span of 8 bases. The CDR3 length is 14 residues. Germline CDR1 KGHSH, CDR2 LQKENI. The rearrangement links TRBV18 to TRBJ2-5; D not certain. The receptor was derived from a man younger than 35 in good health. The sample consisted of naive CD4+ T cells sorted from blood. Subset: CD45RA+ positively selected. The CDR3 DNA follows: TGTGCCAGCTCACCAGGACCGAGCCAAGAGACCCAGTACTTC. This sequence encodes CASSPGPSQETQYF.